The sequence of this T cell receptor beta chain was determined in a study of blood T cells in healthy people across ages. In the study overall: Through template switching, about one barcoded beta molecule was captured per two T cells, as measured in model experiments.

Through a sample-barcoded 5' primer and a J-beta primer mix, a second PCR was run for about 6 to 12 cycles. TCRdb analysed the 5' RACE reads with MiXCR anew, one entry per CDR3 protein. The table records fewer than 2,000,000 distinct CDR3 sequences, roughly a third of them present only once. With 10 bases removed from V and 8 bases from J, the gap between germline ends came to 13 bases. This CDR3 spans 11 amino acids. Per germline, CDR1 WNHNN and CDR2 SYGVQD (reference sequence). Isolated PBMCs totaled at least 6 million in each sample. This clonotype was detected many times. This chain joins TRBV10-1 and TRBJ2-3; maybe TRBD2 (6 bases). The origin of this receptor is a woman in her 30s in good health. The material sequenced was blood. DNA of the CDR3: TGCGCCACCTCGGTGGGGGGTACGCAGTATTTT. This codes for CATSVGGTQYF.